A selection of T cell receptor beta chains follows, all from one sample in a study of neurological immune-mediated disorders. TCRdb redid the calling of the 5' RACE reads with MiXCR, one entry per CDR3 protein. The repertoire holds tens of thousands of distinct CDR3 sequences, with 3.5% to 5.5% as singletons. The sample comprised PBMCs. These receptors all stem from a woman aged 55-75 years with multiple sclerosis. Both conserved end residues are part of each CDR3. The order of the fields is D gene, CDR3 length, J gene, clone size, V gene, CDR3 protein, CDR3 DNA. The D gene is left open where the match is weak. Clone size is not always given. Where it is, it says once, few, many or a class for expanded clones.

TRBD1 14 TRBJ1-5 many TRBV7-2 CASRETGSNQPQHF TGTGCCAGCAGGGAGACAGGGTCGAATCAGCCCCAGCATTTT
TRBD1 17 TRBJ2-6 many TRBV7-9 CASSFGTGTSGANVLTF TGTGCCAGCAGCTTTGGGACAGGGACTTCTGGGGCCAACGTCCTGACTTTC
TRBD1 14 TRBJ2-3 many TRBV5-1 CASRTGSSTDTQYF TGCGCCAGCCGGACAGGGTCGAGCACAGATACGCAGTATTTT
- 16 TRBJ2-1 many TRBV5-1 CASSLPGLGAYNEQFF TGCGCCAGCAGCCTACCGGGGCTAGGGGCTTACAATGAGCAGTTCTTC
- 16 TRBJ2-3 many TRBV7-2 CASSTLGGVGTDTQYF TGTGCCAGCAGCACCCTGGGGGGCGTCGGCACAGATACGCAGTATTTT
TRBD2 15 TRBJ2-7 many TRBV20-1 CSASRVAGGEGEQYF TGCAGTGCTTCCAGGGTAGCGGGGGGGGAAGGCGAGCAGTACTTC
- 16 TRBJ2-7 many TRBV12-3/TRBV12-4 CASSLRGSGRTYEQYF TGTGCCAGCAGTTTAAGGGGTTCGGGCCGGACCTACGAGCAGTACTTC
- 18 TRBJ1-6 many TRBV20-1 CSARDPGGTRTYNSPLHF TGCAGTGCTAGGGACCCCGGGGGCACACGCACCTATAATTCACCCCTCCACTTT
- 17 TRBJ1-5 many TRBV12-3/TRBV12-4 CASRQTGGIRSNQPQHF TGTGCCAGCAGACAGACCGGGGGAATTAGGAGCAATCAGCCCCAGCATTTT
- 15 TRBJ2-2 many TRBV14 CASSQDWVDTGELFF TGTGCCAGCAGCCAAGATTGGGTCGACACCGGGGAGCTGTTTTTT
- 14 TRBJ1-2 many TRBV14 CASSQQPGADGYTF TGTGCCAGCAGCCAACAGCCGGGGGCGGATGGCTACACCTTC
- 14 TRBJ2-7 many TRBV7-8 CASSFRQGLYEQYF TGTGCCAGCAGCTTTCGACAGGGACTATACGAGCAGTACTTC
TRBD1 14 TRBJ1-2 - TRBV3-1 CASSHWDSRDGYTF TGTGCCAGCAGCCATTGGGACAGCCGAGATGGCTACACCTTC
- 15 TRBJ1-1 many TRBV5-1 CASSLGQTRYTEAFF TGCGCCAGCAGCTTAGGACAGACGAGGTACACTGAAGCTTTCTTT
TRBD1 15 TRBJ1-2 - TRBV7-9 CASSRLETGGYGYTF TGTGCCAGCAGCCGTCTCGAGACAGGGGGCTATGGCTACACCTTC
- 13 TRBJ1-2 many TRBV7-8 CASSHAVNYGYTF TGTGCCAGCAGCCACGCGGTTAACTATGGCTACACCTTC
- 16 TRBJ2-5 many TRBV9 CASSPRGSGSQETQYF TGTGCCAGCAGCCCCCGGGGTAGCGGCAGCCAAGAGACCCAGTACTTC
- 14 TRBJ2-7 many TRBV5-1 CASSLVGALGEQYF TGCGCCAGCAGCTTGGTTGGGGCGCTGGGCGAGCAGTACTTC
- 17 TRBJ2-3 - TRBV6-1 CASSELPGGTSTDTQYF TGTGCCAGCAGTGAACTACCTGGGGGGACTAGCACAGATACGCAGTATTTT
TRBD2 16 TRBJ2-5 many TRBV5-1 CASSYGGTSGQETQYF TGCGCCAGCAGTTACGGCGGGACTAGCGGGCAAGAGACCCAGTACTTC
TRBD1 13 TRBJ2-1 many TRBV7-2 CASSGRQGHEQFF TGTGCCAGCAGCGGACGACAGGGCCATGAGCAGTTCTTC
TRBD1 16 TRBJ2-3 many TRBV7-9 CASSFSGGSQTDTQYF TGTGCCAGCAGCTTTTCAGGGGGCTCCCAGACCGATACGCAGTATTTT
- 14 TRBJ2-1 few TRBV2 CASVWDPPPNEQFF TGTGCCAGCGTCTGGGACCCACCTCCCAATGAGCAGTTCTTC
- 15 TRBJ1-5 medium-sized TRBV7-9 CASSLESGENQPQHF TGTGCCAGCAGCTTAGAGTCCGGGGAAAATCAGCCCCAGCATTTT
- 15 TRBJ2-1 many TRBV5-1 CASSYEGLIYNEQFF TGCGCCAGCAGCTATGAGGGGCTAATCTACAATGAGCAGTTCTTC
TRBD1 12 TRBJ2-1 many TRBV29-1 CSVSADRAEQFF TGCAGCGTTTCCGCGGACAGGGCTGAGCAGTTCTTC
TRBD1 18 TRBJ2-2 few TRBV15 CATSRARTGVTNTGELFF TGTGCCACCAGCAGAGCCCGGACAGGGGTAACGAACACCGGGGAGCTGTTTTTT
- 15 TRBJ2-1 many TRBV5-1 CASSLGTRQVNEQFF TGCGCCAGCAGCTTGGGAACCAGACAGGTCAATGAGCAGTTCTTC
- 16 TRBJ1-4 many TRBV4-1 CASSPALGTSNEKLFF TGCGCCAGCAGCCCAGCCCTCGGCACTTCTAATGAAAAACTGTTTTTT
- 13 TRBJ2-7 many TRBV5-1 CASSLELGYEQYF TGCGCCAGCAGCTTGGAGTTAGGCTACGAGCAGTACTTC
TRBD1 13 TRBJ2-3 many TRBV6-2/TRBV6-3 CASRGDSKDTQYF TGTGCCAGCCGAGGGGACAGCAAAGATACGCAGTATTTT
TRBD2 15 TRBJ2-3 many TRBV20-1 CSARGSGGSTDTQYF TGCAGTGCTAGAGGCAGCGGGGGGAGCACAGATACGCAGTATTTT
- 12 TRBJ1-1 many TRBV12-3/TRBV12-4 CASSFGQGGAFF TGTGCCAGCAGTTTCGGGCAGGGAGGAGCTTTCTTT
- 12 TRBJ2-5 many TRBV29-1 CSVGGSAETQYF TGCAGCGTTGGGGGTAGTGCGGAGACCCAGTACTTC
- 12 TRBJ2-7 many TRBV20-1 CSAPKDGYEQYF TGCAGTGCTCCTAAGGACGGATACGAGCAGTACTTC
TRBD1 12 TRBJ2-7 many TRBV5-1 CASSPEGAEQYF TGCGCCAGCAGCCCCGAGGGGGCCGAGCAGTACTTC
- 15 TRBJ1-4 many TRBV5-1 CASSLGTPEGEKLFF TGCGCCAGCAGCCTCGGCACACCGGAGGGGGAAAAACTGTTTTTT
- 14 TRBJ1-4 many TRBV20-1 CSAREGGEFEKLFF TGCAGTGCTAGAGAGGGGGGGGAATTTGAAAAACTGTTTTTT
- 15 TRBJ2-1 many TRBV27 CASSLVPSSYNEQFF TGTGCCAGCAGTTTAGTACCCAGCTCCTACAATGAGCAGTTCTTC
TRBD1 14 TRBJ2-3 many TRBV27 CASSLWDRGDTQYF TGTGCCAGCAGTTTATGGGACAGGGGAGATACGCAGTATTTT
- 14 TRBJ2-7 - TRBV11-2 CASSPGWGAYEQYF TGTGCCAGCAGCCCCGGGTGGGGGGCCTACGAGCAGTACTTC
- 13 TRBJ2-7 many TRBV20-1 CSAGTIRTYEQYF TGCAGTGCTGGTACTATCAGAACCTACGAGCAGTACTTC